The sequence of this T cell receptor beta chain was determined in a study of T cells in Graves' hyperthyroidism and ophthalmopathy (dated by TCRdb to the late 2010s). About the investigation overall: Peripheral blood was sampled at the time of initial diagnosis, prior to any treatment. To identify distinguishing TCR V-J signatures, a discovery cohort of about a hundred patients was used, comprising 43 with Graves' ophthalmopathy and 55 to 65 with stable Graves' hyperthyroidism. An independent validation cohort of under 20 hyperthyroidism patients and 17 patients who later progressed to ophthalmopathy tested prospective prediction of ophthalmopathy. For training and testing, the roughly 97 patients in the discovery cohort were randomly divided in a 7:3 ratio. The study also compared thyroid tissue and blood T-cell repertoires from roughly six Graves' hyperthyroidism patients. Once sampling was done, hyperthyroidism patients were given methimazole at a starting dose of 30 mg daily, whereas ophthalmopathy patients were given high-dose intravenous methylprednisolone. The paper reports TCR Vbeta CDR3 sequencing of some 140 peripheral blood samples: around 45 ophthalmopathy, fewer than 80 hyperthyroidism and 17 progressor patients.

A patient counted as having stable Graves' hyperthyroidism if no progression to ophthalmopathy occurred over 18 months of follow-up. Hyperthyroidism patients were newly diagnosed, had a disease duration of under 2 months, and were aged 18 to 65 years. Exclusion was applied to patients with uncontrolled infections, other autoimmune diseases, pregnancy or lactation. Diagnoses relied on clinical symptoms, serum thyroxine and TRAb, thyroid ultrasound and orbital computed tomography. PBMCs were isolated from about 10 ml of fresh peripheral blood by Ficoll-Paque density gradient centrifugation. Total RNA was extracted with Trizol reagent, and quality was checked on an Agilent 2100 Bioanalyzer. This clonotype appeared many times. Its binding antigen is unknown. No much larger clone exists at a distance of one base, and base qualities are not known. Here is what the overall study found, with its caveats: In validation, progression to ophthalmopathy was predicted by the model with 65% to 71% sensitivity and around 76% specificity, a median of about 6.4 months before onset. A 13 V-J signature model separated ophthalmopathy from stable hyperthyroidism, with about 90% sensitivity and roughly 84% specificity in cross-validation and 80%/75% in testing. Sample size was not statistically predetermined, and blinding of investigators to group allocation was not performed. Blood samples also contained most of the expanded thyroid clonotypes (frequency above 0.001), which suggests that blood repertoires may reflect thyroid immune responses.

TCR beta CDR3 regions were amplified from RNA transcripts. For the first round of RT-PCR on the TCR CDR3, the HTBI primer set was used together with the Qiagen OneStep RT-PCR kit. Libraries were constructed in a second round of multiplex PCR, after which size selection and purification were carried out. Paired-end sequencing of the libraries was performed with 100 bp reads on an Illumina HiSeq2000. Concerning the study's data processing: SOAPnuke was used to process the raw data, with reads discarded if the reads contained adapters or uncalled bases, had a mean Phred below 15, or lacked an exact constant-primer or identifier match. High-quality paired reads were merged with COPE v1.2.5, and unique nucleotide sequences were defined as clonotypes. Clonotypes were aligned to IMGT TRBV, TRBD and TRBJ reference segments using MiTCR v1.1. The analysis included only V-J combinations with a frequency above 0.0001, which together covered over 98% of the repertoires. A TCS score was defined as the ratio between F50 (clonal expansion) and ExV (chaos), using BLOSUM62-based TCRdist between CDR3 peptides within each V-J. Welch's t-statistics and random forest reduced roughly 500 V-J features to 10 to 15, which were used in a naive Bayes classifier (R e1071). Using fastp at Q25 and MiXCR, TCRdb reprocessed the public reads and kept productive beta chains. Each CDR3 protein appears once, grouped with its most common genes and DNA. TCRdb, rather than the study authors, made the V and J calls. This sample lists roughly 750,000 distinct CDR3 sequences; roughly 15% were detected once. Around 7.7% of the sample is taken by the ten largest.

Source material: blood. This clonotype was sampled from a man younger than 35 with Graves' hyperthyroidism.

For the CDR3, the sequence is CASSLPGPDVYEQYF. The DNA is TGTGCCAGCAGCTTACCGGGACCGGACGTTTACGAGCAGTACTTC. Here the chain combines TRBV7-9 and TRBJ2-7; the D region may be TRBD1 or TRBD2, each matching 5 bases equally. CDR1 and CDR2 were assigned from the germline V gene (reference sequence) as SEHNR and FQNEAQ. From the cysteine through the phenylalanine, the CDR3 covers 15 amino acids. The only DNA kept is the CDR3, 45 bases in frame from the first base. V gives up 2 bases and J gives up 4 bases, and the segment between their germline ends measures 15 bases.